This T cell receptor beta chain was captured by sequencing in a study of post-analysis software for immune sequencing data. cDNA libraries of TCR beta carried unique molecular identifiers. One entry per CDR3 protein, called by TCRdb with MiXCR from the PCR reads. Among hundreds of thousands of distinct CDR3 sequences listed, around 64% were seen once. Study-level points and caveats: Normalized Chao1 diversity was significantly lower in multiple sclerosis patients than in controls. Compared with controls, patients had more of about 5 TRBV segments, including TRBV5-6, TRBV5-1 and TRBV20-1.

The germline gives CDR1 SGHTA, CDR2 FQGTGA. V dropped 1 base and J dropped 2; count of bases not matched to a gene: 4. There are 17 residues in the CDR3. On this clonotype: What it binds is not known.

The sample comprised blood. The chain links TRBV7-3 to TRBJ2-2, with 10 bases lining up with TRBD1. This receptor was taken from a girl aged 2-10 years with multiple sclerosis. The CDR3 bases are TGTGCCAGCAGCTTAAAAGGACAGGGGGGCAACACCGGGGAGCTGTTTTTT. This codes for CASSLKGQGGNTGELFF.